A selection of T cell receptor beta chains follows, all from one sample in a study of blood T cell repertoires in COVID-19. Produced via immunoSEQ multiplex PCR; TCRdb's table is partial and in-frame only. The sample lists about 320,000 clones, around nine tenths occurring once. Sequencing input: PBMCs or T cells enriched from blood (not recorded which). These receptor sequences come from a woman aged 25-40 years who had been exposed to COVID-19. CDR3s include the opening cysteine and the closing phenylalanine or tryptophan. The D gene is left open where the match is weak. Clone size is stated in some rows and not others, as once, few, many or a class when expanded.

j_gene	d_gene	abundance	v_gene	CDR3nt	CDR3aa
TRBJ2-5	-	-	TRBV2	TGTGCCAGCAGTGAAGAGCCAGGGAAAGAGACCCAGTACTTC	CASSEEPGKETQYF
TRBJ1-2	TRBD1	-	TRBV27	TGTGCCAGCAGTTTACTAGGACAGGGCTTCTATGGCTACACCTTC	CASSLLGQGFYGYTF
TRBJ1-2	TRBD1	-	TRBV7-9	TGTGCCAGCAGCTTACCAGACAGGGATGGCTACACCTTC	CASSLPDRDGYTF
TRBJ1-2	TRBD1	-	TRBV10-3	TGTGCCATCAGCGGGACAGGGGACCATGGCTACACCTTC	CAISGTGDHGYTF
TRBJ1-4	TRBD1	once	TRBV9	TGTGCCAGCAGCGAGGGGGGACAGGGGAATGAAAAACTGTTTTTT	CASSEGGQGNEKLFF
TRBJ2-7	TRBD1	-	TRBV7-6	TGTGCCAGCAGCTTAGCCCCGGGACAGGGAGGCTACGAGCAGTACTTC	CASSLAPGQGGYEQYF
TRBJ1-2	-	-	TRBV9	TGTGCCAGCAGCGTAGAAAGAGGAGGGCAGCGGTATGGCTACACCTTC	CASSVERGGQRYGYTF
TRBJ2-5	TRBD1	-	TRBV7-8	TGTGCCAGCAGCCCATCGGACAGGAGGAGCGAGACCCAGTACTTC	CASSPSDRRSETQYF
TRBJ2-1	TRBD1	-	TRBV29-1	TGCAGCGTTTCCGACAGGGCAATGCTCATCTTC	CSVSDRAMLIF
TRBJ2-1	-	-	TRBV3-1/TRBV3-2	TGTGCCAGCAGCCAACAGCCGGGGGGCAACGAGCAGTTCTTC	CASSQQPGGNEQFF
TRBJ2-2	TRBD1	-	TRBV11-3	TGTGCCAGCAGCACTCGGACAGGGCTTGGCGGGGAGCTGTTTTTT	CASSTRTGLGGELFF
TRBJ2-2	-	-	TRBV27	TGTGCCAGCAGTCCGGACAGAGTCACCGGGGAGCTGTTTTTT	CASSPDRVTGELFF
TRBJ1-6	-	-	TRBV14	TGTGCCAGCAGCCAGGGGGGGCGGTCACCCCTCCACTTT	CASSQGGRSPLHF
TRBJ2-5	TRBD2	-	TRBV6-5	TGTGCCAGCAGTTATATGCGGGGGGGCCAAGAGACCCAGTACTTC	CASSYMRGGQETQYF
TRBJ2-7	TRBD1	-	TRBV29-1	TGCAGCGTCGATTCGGGACAGGGGACCTACGAGCAGTACTTC	CSVDSGQGTYEQYF
TRBJ2-3	-	-	TRBV24-1	TGTGCCACCAGTGATGGGGGCCGCACAGATACGCAGTATTTT	CATSDGGRTDTQYF
TRBJ1-1	-	few	TRBV5-1	TGCGCCAGCAGCTTGGGGAGGAACACTGAAGCTTTCTTT	CASSLGRNTEAFF
TRBJ2-7	-	-	TRBV6-2/TRBV6-3	TGTGCCAGCAGTTACTCGAGGAGGCGGTCTATAGGGTACGAGCAGTACTTC	CASSYSRRRSIGYEQYF
TRBJ1-5	-	-	TRBV15	TGTGCCACCAGCAGAGAGGTCACACATAGCAATCAGCCCCAGCATTTT	CATSREVTHSNQPQHF
TRBJ1-2	-	-	TRBV7-9	TGTGCCAGCAGCTCACGCTACAGGGACTACACCTTC	CASSSRYRDYTF
TRBJ2-4	-	-	TRBV24-1	TGTGCCACCAGTGATTCGACAGGATTAGCCAAAAACATTCAGTACTTC	CATSDSTGLAKNIQYF
TRBJ1-3	-	-	TRBV25-1	TGTGCCAGCAGTGACCGGGGGGGCCAGGAAAACACCATATATTTT	CASSDRGGQENTIYF
TRBJ1-2	-	-	TRBV27	TGTGCCAGCAGTCCATACCCTGACAGACCCCTCTATGGCTACACCTTC	CASSPYPDRPLYGYTF
TRBJ2-2	TRBD2	-	TRBV10-3	TGTGCCATCAGTGCACTAGCGGGGGGACTAAACACCGGGGAGCTGTTTTTT	CAISALAGGLNTGELFF
TRBJ2-3	-	-	TRBV4-3	TGCGCCAGCAGCCAAGCCCTAACCCTCCCAGATACGCAGTATTTT	CASSQALTLPDTQYF
TRBJ1-2	-	-	TRBV12-3/TRBV12-4	TGTGCCAGCAGTTACAGGGCCTATGGCTACACCTTC	CASSYRAYGYTF
TRBJ1-1	TRBD1	-	TRBV5-1	TGCGCCAGCAGCGACCCTTGGACAGGGTCCAAATCTTTCTTT	CASSDPWTGSKSFF